This TCR beta chain originates from a study of cytomegalovirus exposure and HLA in healthy donors (dated by TCRdb to about 2017). About the full investigation: According to a later analysis, the approximately 130 validation repertoires were produced on the same platform as the roughly 600 repertoires of the first cohort. The study aimed to test whether signatures of past pathogen exposure could be identified by cataloging public T cell receptors. Along with the approximately 600-subject first cohort, a separate validation cohort of over 90 different subjects was used. To predict cytomegalovirus infection status, the study brought together high-throughput TCR immunosequencing, statistical association of individual TCRs with disease status, and machine learning.

Library construction relied on the immunoSEQ multiplex PCR assay. The authors' pipeline ran thus. To diagnose cytomegalovirus status from the catalog of TCR beta chain sequences, a statistical classification framework was built. TCRdb stores this immuneACCESS table with in-frame sequences only. Part of the clones is absent; in the studies checked, under half of the shortfall reflects unresolved V genes, and no reason is known for the rest. That table gives V, J and clone size, and the DNA gave D and trimming. The sample data list some 350,000 clones, and roughly nine tenths of these were observed just once. Over 1% of the sample comes from the top ten. What the work shows at the level of the full study, not this receptor alone: In vitro tests confirmed that a few of the cytomegalovirus-associated TCR beta chains recognize cytomegalovirus antigens. It was suggested by the authors that the approach could potentially be generalized to other disease states and immunological phenotypes. In both the original and validation cohorts, the classifier was reported to diagnose cytomegalovirus status with high specificity and sensitivity. The validation cohort had no HLA typing available for a later analysis, so co-occurrence within that cohort was assessed over all 110 or so repertoires. A total of 150 to 200 TCR beta chains were listed by the study as associated with cytomegalovirus. Most TCR sequences were seen in very few donors, while some public TCRs were found in many individuals. In a later analysis, TCRs clustered in the first cohort were found to also tend to co-occur in the 120 or so validation repertoires, with 94% of cluster scores above 0.

The donors belonged to the validation cohort of 90 to 150 subjects, which was separate from the roughly 700-subject first cohort. At the junction V is shortened by 7 bases and J by 0 bases, with 23 bases in between. The germline V gene gives CDR1 as SGHVS and CDR2 as FQNEAQ. The CDR3 contains 18 residues, cysteine and phenylalanine counted. Only CDR3 DNA is held: 54 bases, read in frame from base 1. In regard to this clone: Its antigen remains undetermined. No base qualities exist here, and no much larger clone lies one base off it.

The V and J genes are TRBV7-8 and TRBJ2-3; D gene: possibly TRBD2, on 6 matching bases. The receptor comes from a woman aged 25 to 39 in good health and CMV-seropositive. Material: PBMCs. For the CDR3, the sequence is CASTPDRRGLISTDTQYF. Read as DNA, the sequence is TGTGCCAGCACCCCAGACCGGCGGGGACTGATTAGCACAGATACGCAGTATTTT.